Following are 8 T cell receptor beta chains from one sample sequenced in a study of cytomegalovirus exposure and HLA in healthy donors. A multiplex PCR was run with 60 Vbeta primers and 13 Jbeta primers. TCRdb's copy holds only in-frame clones and misses some; the assay was immunoSEQ multiplex PCR. Here the sample spans about 110,000 clones, 70% to 75% being singletons. Sequenced material: PBMCs. The receptor source for this set is a man aged 35-49 years in good health and CMV-seronegative.

CDR3 nucleotides: TGTGCCAGCAGCATCGGGACAGGTGCGCAGCCCCAGCATTTT. This gives the protein CASSIGTGAQPQHF. This chain links TRBV9 with TRBJ1-5, with TRBD1 identical over 8 bases. V lost 4 bases, J lost 7 bases, and 7 bases stayed unmatched. The CDR3 is 14 residues long. Germline CDR1 is SGDLS and CDR2 is YYNGEE. The complete variable domain, with remaining parts taken from reference TRBV9 and TRBJ1-5, reads DSGVTQTPKHLITATGQRVTLRCSPRSGDLSVYWYQQSLDQGLQFLIQYYNGEERAKGNILERFSAQQFPDLHSELNLSSLELGDSALYFCASSIGTGAQPQHFGDGTRLSIL.

Comment on this clone: A single base is all that separates this from a far larger clone, so a read error is likely. This sample includes further DNA sequences coding for the same CDR3. The genes are TRBV29-1 and TRBJ2-2; 9 nucleotides line up with TRBD1. The CDR3 sequence is 16 residues long. Germline CDR1 SQVTM, CDR2 ANQGSEA. The CDR3 sequence: CSVGDPGQGSAGELFF. The CDR3 bases are TGCAGCGTTGGGGATCCGGGACAGGGCTCCGCCGGGGAGCTGTTCTTT.

The sample holds one count of this clone. The chain joins TRBV29-1 to TRBJ1-6; maybe TRBD1 (6 bases). Germline V gives CDR1 SQVTM, CDR2 ANQGSEA. V was trimmed by 6 bases and J by 7 bases, leaving 31 bases between them. The CDR3 extends over 19 amino acids. The CDR3 protein is CSVRGQPYPTDPKNSPLHF. Written as DNA, the CDR3 is TGCAGCGTCCGCGGACAGCCATACCCCACCGACCCTAAGAATTCACCCCTCCACTTT. Full variable domain (rest looked up from reference TRBV29-1 and TRBJ1-6): SAVISQKPSRDICQRGTSLTIQCQVDSQVTMMFWYRQQPGQSLTLIATANQGSEATYESGFVIDKFPISRPNLTFSTLTVSNMSPEDSSIYLCSVRGQPYPTDPKNSPLHFGNGTRLTVT.

This chain connects TRBV5-4 to TRBJ2-3; the match to TRBD1 covers 11 bases. The CDR3 loop spans 15 amino acids. V gave up 6 bases and J gave up 5 bases; unmatched junction bases: 8. The germline gives CDR1 SGHNT, CDR2 YYREEE (reference sequence). The CDR3 DNA is TGTGCCAGCAACCCCCGGGACAGGGGGGAAGATACGCAGTATTTT. Translating it yields CASNPRDRGEDTQYF.

This clone turned up a few times. The chain's CDR3 is CASSLQLAGNTGELFF. CDR3 nucleotide sequence: TGCGCCAGCAGCTTGCAGCTAGCGGGGAACACCGGGGAGCTGTTTTTT. V gene TRBV5-1 combines with J gene TRBJ2-2; 8 bases align to TRBD2. V shed 1 base, J shed 1 base, and the junction held 3 bases outside the gene matches. From germline, CDR1 is SGHRS and CDR2 YFSETQ. The CDR3 contains 16 residues.

The chain uses TRBV19 and TRBJ1-2; 7 nucleotides match TRBD1. The germline CDR1 and CDR2 sequences are LNHDA and SQIVND (reference sequence). This CDR3 comprises 13 residues. The trim removed 3 bases at V and 4 bases at J, leaving 2 bases unmatched. The CDR3 DNA follows: TGTGCCAGTAGTATGGACAGGACCTATGGCTACACCTTC. Its protein product is CASSMDRTYGYTF.

The rearrangement links TRBV5-4 to TRBJ2-7; 7 bases agree with TRBD1. The V gene's germline CDR1 is SGHNT and CDR2 YYREEE (reference sequence). V lost 3 bases and J lost 7; bases outside the gene matches: 10. The CDR3 covers 14 residues. The DNA for the CDR3 is TGTGCCAGCAGCTCCCCAACAGGGGTGGGGGAGCAGTACTTC. Residues: CASSSPTGVGEQYF.

This clone is a singleton in its sample. V gene TRBV4-1 combines with J gene TRBJ2-2; unclear D gene. The CDR3 loop spans 16 amino acids. The germline V and J ends were trimmed by 0 bases and 8 bases, with 16 bases remaining between them. Germline V CDR1 and CDR2: MGHRA, YSYEKL. The CDR3 sequence is CASSQESPDWSGELFF. Written as DNA, the CDR3 is TGCGCCAGCAGCCAAGAGAGTCCCGACTGGTCGGGGGAGCTGTTTTTT.